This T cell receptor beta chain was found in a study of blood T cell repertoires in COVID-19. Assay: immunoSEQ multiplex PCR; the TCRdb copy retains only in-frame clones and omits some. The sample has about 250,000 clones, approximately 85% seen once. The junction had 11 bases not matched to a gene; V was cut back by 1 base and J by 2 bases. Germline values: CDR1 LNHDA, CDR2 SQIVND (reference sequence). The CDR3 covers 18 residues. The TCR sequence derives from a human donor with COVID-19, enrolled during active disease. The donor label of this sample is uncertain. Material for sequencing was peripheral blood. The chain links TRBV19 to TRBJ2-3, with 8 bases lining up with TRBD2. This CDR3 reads CASSIARGGTGNTDTQYF. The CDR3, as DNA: TGTGCCAGTAGTATAGCCCGCGGGGGGACGGGAAACACAGATACGCAGTATTTT.